These T cell receptor beta chains were read from a single sample in a study of siplizumab effects on memory and regulatory T cells. Libraries were prepared by immunoSEQ multiplex PCR; TCRdb keeps only in-frame clonotypes and omits some of them. This table has 100,000 to 110,000 clones, 75% to 95% appearing once. The sequencing input was CD4+ T cells sorted from blood. The source of these receptors is a human donor in good health. CDR3s include the opening cysteine and the closing phenylalanine or tryptophan. A D gene is named only where the DNA matches it firmly. Expanded clones get a size class; other rows say once, few or many, or leave the size out.

V	size	J	D	CDR3	DNA
TRBV6-5	-	TRBJ1-2	-	CASSYSNSYGYTF	TGTGCCAGCAGTTACTCTAACAGCTATGGCTACACCTTC
TRBV19	-	TRBJ2-2	TRBD1	CATRQGANTGELFF	TGTGCCACCCGACAGGGGGCAAACACCGGGGAGCTGTTTTTT
TRBV30	once	TRBJ1-2	-	CAWSETASGYTF	TGTGCCTGGAGTGAAACTGCCAGTGGCTACACCTTC
TRBV6-5	-	TRBJ1-1	-	CASSNQGIRAFF	TGTGCCAGCAGTAACCAGGGGATTCGAGCTTTCTTT
TRBV7-2	-	TRBJ2-3	TRBD2	CASSLAASGGPSTDTQYF	TGTGCCAGCAGCTTAGCGGCTAGCGGGGGACCTAGCACAGATACGCAGTATTTT
TRBV5-1	-	TRBJ2-4	-	CASSLSGGRENIQYF	TGCGCCAGCAGCTTGTCTGGGGGCAGGGAAAACATTCAGTACTTC
TRBV11-3	-	TRBJ2-1	TRBD2	CASSFVTSGVNEQFF	TGTGCCAGCAGCTTCGTGACTAGCGGGGTCAATGAGCAGTTCTTC
TRBV10-3	-	TRBJ2-5	-	CAITESRYQETQYF	TGTGCCATCACGGAAAGTCGGTACCAAGAGACCCAGTACTTC
TRBV7-2	-	TRBJ2-3	-	CASSLVGTLTDTQYF	TGTGCCAGCAGCTTAGTGGGAACTCTCACAGATACGCAGTATTTT
TRBV5-5	once	TRBJ2-1	-	CASSEGFPRFF	TGTGCCAGCAGCGAAGGCTTTCCGCGGTTCTTC
TRBV7-9	few	TRBJ2-7	-	CASSLVGGGTYEQYF	TGTGCCAGCAGCTTAGTCGGGGGCGGAACCTACGAGCAGTACTTC
TRBV15	-	TRBJ2-1	-	CATSRDPSPPYNEQFF	TGTGCCACCAGCAGAGATCCTAGCCCCCCCTACAATGAGCAGTTCTTC
TRBV4-3	-	TRBJ2-7	-	CASSQVWVGTYEQYF	TGCGCCAGCAGCCAAGTCTGGGTCGGAACCTACGAGCAGTACTTC
TRBV4-3	-	TRBJ1-6	-	CASSQGVSSYNSPLHF	TGCGCCAGCAGCCAAGGGGTGAGCTCCTATAATTCACCCCTCCACTTT
TRBV5-1	-	TRBJ2-5	-	CASSPDQETQYF	TGCGCCAGCAGCCCGGACCAAGAGACCCAGTACTTC
TRBV2	-	TRBJ1-1	-	CASRKDTPEAFF	TGTGCCAGCAGGAAAGACACTCCTGAAGCTTTCTTT
TRBV28	-	TRBJ1-2	-	CASSLSPPNYGYTF	TGTGCCAGCAGTCTATCCCCCCCTAACTATGGCTACACCTTC
TRBV7-6	-	TRBJ1-2	-	CASSAGLIDYGYTF	TGTGCCAGCAGCGCGGGACTGATTGACTATGGCTACACCTTC
TRBV10-1	-	TRBJ2-7	-	CASSEAVLPHLVNLVEQYF	TGCGCCAGCAGTGAGGCGGTTCTCCCACACCTAGTTAACCTAGTGGAGCAGTACTTC
TRBV30	once	TRBJ1-1	TRBD1	CAWSTGAITEAFF	TGTGCCTGGTCTACAGGGGCCATCACTGAAGCTTTCTTT
TRBV12-2	-	TRBJ1-5	-	CASRPQIAYRVHQPQHF	TGTGCAAGTCGCCCCCAAATTGCGTACAGGGTACATCAGCCCCAGCATTTT
TRBV10-1	-	TRBJ2-2	-	CASSVGQDTGELFF	TGCGCCAGCAGTGTGGGACAAGACACCGGGGAGCTGTTTTTT
TRBV9	-	TRBJ2-3	-	CASSVPGVDTQYF	TGTGCCAGCAGCGTCCCCGGGGTAGATACGCAGTATTTT
TRBV27	-	TRBJ2-3	-	CASSLGLAKTAQYF	TGTGCCAGCAGTTTAGGGCTAGCGAAAACGGCGCAGTATTTT
TRBV4-2	-	TRBJ2-7	TRBD1	CASSQDRGQSQYEQYF	TGTGCCAGCAGCCAAGATAGGGGGCAGTCACAATACGAGCAGTACTTC
TRBV18	-	TRBJ2-7	TRBD1	CASCRTGGYEQYF	TGTGCCAGCTGCAGGACAGGGGGCTACGAGCAGTACTTC
TRBV5-4	-	TRBJ2-7	TRBD1	CASSHGTERMQQYF	TGTGCCAGCAGCCACGGGACAGAAAGAATGCAGCAGTACTTC
TRBV2	-	TRBJ1-1	-	CASSEVAGTEAFF	TGTGCCAGCAGTGAAGTGGCAGGCACTGAAGCTTTCTTT
TRBV4-3	-	TRBJ1-1	-	CASSQDPSGRLNTEAFF	TGCGCCAGCAGCCAAGATCCAAGTGGACGGTTGAACACTGAAGCTTTCTTT
TRBV7-2	-	TRBJ2-1	TRBD2	CASSLGGLEQFF	TGTGCCAGCAGCTTGGGGGGGTTGGAGCAGTTCTTC
TRBV7-3	-	TRBJ1-1	-	CASSPAQHTEAFF	TGTGCCAGCAGCCCAGCCCAGCACACTGAAGCTTTCTTT
TRBV20-1	-	TRBJ1-2	-	CSARSWYGYTF	TGCAGTGCTAGATCATGGTATGGCTACACCTTC
TRBV5-1	-	TRBJ1-1	-	CASSLDAGSSTEAFF	TGCGCCAGCAGCTTGGACGCGGGCTCTAGCACTGAAGCTTTCTTT
TRBV9	-	TRBJ2-7	-	CASSVVPDGPYEQYF	TGTGCCAGCAGCGTAGTTCCGGACGGTCCCTACGAGCAGTACTTC